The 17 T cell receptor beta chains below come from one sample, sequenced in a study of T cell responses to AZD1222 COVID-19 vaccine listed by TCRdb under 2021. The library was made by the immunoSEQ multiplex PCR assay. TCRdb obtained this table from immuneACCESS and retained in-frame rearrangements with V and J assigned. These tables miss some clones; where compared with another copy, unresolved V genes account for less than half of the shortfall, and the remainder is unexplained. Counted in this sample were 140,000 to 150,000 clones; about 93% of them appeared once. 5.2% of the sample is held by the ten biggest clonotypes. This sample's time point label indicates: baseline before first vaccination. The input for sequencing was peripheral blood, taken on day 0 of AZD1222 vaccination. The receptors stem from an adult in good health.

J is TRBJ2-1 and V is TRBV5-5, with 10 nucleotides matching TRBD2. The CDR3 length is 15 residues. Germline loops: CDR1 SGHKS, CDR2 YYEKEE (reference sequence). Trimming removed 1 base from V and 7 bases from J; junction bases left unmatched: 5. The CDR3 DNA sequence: TGTGCCAGCAGCTTGAGTAGCGGGAGGTTAAATGAGCAGTTCTTC. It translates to CASSLSSGRLNEQFF.

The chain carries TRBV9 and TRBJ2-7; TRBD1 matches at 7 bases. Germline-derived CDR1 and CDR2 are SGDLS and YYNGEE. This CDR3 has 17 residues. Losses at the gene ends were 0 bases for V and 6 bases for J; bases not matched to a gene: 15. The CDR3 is CASSVGLQRQGKVEQYF. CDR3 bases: TGTGCCAGCAGCGTAGGTCTTCAGAGACAGGGTAAGGTCGAGCAGTACTTC. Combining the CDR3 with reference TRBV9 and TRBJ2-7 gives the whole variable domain DSGVTQTPKHLITATGQRVTLRCSPRSGDLSVYWYQQSLDQGLQFLIQYYNGEERAKGNILERFSAQQFPDLHSELNLSSLELGDSALYFCASSVGLQRQGKVEQYFGPGTRLTVT.

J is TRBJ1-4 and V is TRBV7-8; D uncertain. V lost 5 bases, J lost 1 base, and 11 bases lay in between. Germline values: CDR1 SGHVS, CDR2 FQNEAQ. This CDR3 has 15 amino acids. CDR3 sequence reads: CASSPRRGTNEKLFF. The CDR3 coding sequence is TGTGCCAGCAGCCCGAGGCGGGGAACTAATGAAAAACTGTTTTTT.

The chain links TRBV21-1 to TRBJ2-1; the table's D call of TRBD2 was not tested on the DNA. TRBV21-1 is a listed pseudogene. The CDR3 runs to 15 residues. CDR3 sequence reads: CASSKGPSFKDEQFF. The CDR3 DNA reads TGTGCCAGCAGCAAAGGGCCTAGCTTTAAGGATGAGCAGTTCTTC.

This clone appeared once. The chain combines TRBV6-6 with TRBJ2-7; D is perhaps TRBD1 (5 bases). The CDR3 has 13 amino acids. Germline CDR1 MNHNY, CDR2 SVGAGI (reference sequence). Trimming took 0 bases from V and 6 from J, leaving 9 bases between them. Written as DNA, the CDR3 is TGTGCCAGCAGTTACTCGGCAGGGTTCGAGCAGTACTTC. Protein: CASSYSAGFEQYF.

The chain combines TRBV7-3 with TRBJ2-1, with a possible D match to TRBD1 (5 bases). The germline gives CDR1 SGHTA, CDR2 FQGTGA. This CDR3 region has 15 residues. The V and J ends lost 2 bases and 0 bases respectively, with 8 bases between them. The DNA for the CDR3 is TGTGCCAGCAGCTTAGACAGCAGCTCCTACAATGAGCAGTTCTTC. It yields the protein CASSLDSSSYNEQFF. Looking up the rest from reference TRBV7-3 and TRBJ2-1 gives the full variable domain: GAGVSQTPSNKVTEKGKYVELRCDPISGHTALYWYRQSLGQGPEFLIYFQGTGAADDSGLPNDRFFAVRPEGSVSTLKIQRTERGDSAVYLCASSLDSSSYNEQFFGPGTRLTVL.

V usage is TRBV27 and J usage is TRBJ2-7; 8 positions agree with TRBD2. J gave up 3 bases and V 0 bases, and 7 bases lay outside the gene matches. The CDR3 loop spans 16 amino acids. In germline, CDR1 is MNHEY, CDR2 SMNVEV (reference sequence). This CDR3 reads CASSLSFGGASYEQYF. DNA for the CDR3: TGTGCCAGCAGTTTATCGTTCGGGGGGGCAAGCTACGAGCAGTACTTC.

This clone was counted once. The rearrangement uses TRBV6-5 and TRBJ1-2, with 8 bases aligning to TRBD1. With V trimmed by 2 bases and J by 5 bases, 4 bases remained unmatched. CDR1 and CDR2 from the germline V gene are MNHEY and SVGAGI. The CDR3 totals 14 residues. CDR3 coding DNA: TGTGCCAGCAGTTACGGGACAGGAGGTTATGGCTACACCTTC. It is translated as CASSYGTGGYGYTF.

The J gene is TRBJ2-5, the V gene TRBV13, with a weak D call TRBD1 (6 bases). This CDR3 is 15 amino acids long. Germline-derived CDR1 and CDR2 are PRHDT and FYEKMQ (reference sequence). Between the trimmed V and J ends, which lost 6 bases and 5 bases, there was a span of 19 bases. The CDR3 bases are TGTGCCAGCAGTTTAAGGGTCCGTAGGGGGGAGACCCAGTACTTC. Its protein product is CASSLRVRRGETQYF. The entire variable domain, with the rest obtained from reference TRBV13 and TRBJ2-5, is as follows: AAGVIQSPRHLIKEKRETATLKCYPIPRHDTVYWYQQGPGQDPQFLISFYEKMQSDKGSIPDRFSAQQFSDYHSELNMSSLELGDSALYFCASSLRVRRGETQYFGPGTRLLVL.

This CDR3 reads CASSLQGGGETQYF. DNA for the CDR3: TGTGCCAGCAGCTTACAGGGGGGAGGGGAGACCCAGTACTTC. The chain links TRBV7-2 to TRBJ2-5; D tentatively reads TRBD1 or TRBD2 (7 bases each). Germline values: CDR1 SGHTA, CDR2 FQGNSA. V was clipped by 2 bases and J by 5 bases, with 12 bases between them. The length of the CDR3 is 14 residues.

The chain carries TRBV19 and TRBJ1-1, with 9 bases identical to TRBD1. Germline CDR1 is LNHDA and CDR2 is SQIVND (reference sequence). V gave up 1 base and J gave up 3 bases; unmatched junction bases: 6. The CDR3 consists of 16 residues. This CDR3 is CASSIATGGSDTEAFF. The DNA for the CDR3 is TGTGCCAGTAGTATAGCTACAGGGGGCAGCGACACTGAAGCTTTCTTT.

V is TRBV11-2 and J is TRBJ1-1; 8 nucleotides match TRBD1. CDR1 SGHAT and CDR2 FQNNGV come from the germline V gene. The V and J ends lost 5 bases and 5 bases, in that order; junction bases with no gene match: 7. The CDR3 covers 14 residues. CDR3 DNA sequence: TGTGCCAGCAGCCCCAGGACAGGGCGAACTGAAGCTTTCTTT. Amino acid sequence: CASSPRTGRTEAFF.

The chain's CDR3 is CASREGAVGTNYGYTF. The CDR3 DNA sequence: TGCGCCAGCAGAGAGGGGGCCGTCGGAACTAACTATGGCTACACCTTC. This rearrangement joins TRBV5-1 to TRBJ1-2; 7 bases fit TRBD1. CDR1 is SGHRS and CDR2 is YFSETQ in the germline V gene. V dropped 5 bases and J dropped 0; count of bases not matched to a gene: 10. This CDR3 comprises 16 residues. The complete variable domain, with remaining parts taken from reference TRBV5-1 and TRBJ1-2, reads KAGVTQTPRYLIKTRGQQVTLSCSPISGHRSVSWYQQTPGQGLQFLFEYFSETQRNKGNFPGRFSGRQFSNSRSEMNVSTLELGDSALYLCASREGAVGTNYGYTFGSGTRLTVV.

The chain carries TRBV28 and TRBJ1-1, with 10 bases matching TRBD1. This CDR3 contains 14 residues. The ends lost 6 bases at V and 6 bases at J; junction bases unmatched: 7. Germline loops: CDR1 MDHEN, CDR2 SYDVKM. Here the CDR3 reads CASRGDRGSPEAFF. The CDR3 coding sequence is TGTGCCAGCAGAGGGGACAGGGGTAGCCCTGAAGCTTTCTTT.

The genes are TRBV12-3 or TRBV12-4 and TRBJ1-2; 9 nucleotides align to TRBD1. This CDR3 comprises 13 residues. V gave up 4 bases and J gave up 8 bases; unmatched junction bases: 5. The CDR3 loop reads CASSWDRVGGYTF. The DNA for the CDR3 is TGTGCCAGCAGTTGGGACAGGGTGGGAGGCTACACCTTC.

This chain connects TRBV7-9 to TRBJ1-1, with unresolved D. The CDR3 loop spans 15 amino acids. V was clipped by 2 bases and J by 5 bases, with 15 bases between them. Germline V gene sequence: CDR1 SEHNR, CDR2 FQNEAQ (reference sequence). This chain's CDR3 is CASSLTGVKKTEAFF. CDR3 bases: TGTGCCAGCAGCTTAACCGGGGTGAAAAAGACTGAAGCTTTCTTT.

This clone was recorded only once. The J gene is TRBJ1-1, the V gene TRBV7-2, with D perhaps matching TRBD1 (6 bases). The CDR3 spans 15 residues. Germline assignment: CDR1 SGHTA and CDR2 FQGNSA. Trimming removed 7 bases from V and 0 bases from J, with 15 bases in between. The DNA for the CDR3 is TGTGCCAGCAATGGAGGGGGGGGTATGAACACTGAAGCTTTCTTT. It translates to CASNGGGGMNTEAFF.